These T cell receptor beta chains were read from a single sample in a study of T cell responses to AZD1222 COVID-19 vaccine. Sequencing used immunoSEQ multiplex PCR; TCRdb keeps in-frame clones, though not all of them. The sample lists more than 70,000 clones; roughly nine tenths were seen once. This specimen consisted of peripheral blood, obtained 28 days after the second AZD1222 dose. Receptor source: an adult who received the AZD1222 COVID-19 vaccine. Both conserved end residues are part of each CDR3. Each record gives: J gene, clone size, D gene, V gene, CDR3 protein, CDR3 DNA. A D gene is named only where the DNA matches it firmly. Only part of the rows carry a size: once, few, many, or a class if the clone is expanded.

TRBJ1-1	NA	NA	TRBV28	CASSLSGGGTEAFF	TGTGCCAGCAGCCTAAGTGGGGGGGGCACTGAAGCTTTCTTT
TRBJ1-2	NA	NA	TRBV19	CATSRQRRSYGYTF	TGTGCCACTTCTCGCCAGCGCCGGTCTTATGGCTACACCTTC
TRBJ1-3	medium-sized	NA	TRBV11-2	CASSSVSSGNTIYF	TGTGCCAGCAGCTCAGTCAGCTCTGGAAACACCATATATTTT
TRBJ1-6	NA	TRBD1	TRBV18	CASSPGQGNSPLHF	TGTGCCAGCTCGCCAGGACAGGGGAATTCACCCCTCCACTTT
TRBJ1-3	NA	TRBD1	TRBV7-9	CASSPTDRVRSGNTIYF	TGTGCCAGCAGCCCCACGGACAGGGTTCGCTCTGGAAACACCATATATTTT
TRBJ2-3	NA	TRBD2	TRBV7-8	CASSLRLAGTSGTQYF	TGTGCCAGCAGCTTACGACTAGCGGGGACCTCGGGTACGCAGTATTTT
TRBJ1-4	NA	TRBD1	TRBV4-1	CASSQPGTGDEKLFF	TGCGCCAGCAGCCAACCCGGGACAGGGGACGAAAAACTGTTTTTT
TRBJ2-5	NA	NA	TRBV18	CASSQGQETQYF	TGTGCCAGCTCACAGGGACAAGAGACCCAGTACTTC
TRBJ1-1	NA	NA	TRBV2	CASREDSMNTEAFF	TGTGCCAGCAGGGAAGACAGCATGAACACTGAAGCTTTCTTT
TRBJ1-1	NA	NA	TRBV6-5	CASSYSSNMNTEAFF	TGTGCCAGCAGTTACTCGAGTAACATGAACACTGAAGCTTTCTTT
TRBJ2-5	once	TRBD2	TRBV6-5	CASSAGGQGAGDQYF	TGTGCCAGCAGCGCGGGGGGGCAGGGAGCTGGAGACCAGTACTTC
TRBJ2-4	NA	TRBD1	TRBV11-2	CASSGTGANIQYF	TGTGCCAGCAGTGGGACAGGGGCGAACATTCAGTACTTC
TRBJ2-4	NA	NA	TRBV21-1	CASSKRRYELNKNIQYF	TGTGCCAGCAGCAAACGCCGCTACGAACTCAACAAAAACATTCAGTACTTC
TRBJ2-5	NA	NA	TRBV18	CASSPKGGGETQYF	TGTGCCAGCTCCCCTAAGGGGGGAGGAGAGACCCAGTACTTC